This TCR beta chain was documented in a study of patients and donors after allogeneic stem cell transplantation. This clonotype was found a few times. V lost 2 bases to trimming and J lost 0 bases; unmatched junction nucleotides: 13. There are 18 residues in the CDR3. Germline-derived CDR1 and CDR2 are MNHNS and SASEGT. TCRdb reanalysed the RT-PCR reads using MiXCR and keeps one entry per CDR3 protein. This table has about 960,000 distinct CDR3 sequences, around 17% appearing once. The sequence was obtained from a human donor who was either an allogeneic HSCT recipient or a stem cell or donor lymphocyte infusion donor (not recorded which). It is not recorded whose cells these are; they may come from a transplant donor. The specimen sequenced was blood, either unsorted or a sorted T cell fraction (not recorded which). The chain couples TRBV6-1 to TRBJ2-7; TRBD1 matches at 7 bases. CDR3 nucleotide sequence: TGTGCCAGCAGTGAATTGTGGGACAGAGACCCGTACTCCTACGAGCAGTACTTC. Residues: CASSELWDRDPYSYEQYF.